This T cell receptor beta chain was captured in a study of cytomegalovirus exposure and HLA in healthy donors. Study summary: Earlier, fewer than 130 million unique TCR beta sequences were recovered from approximately 200 million T cells by an analysis. Findings of the study overall: Presence/absence analysis assumed near-uniform sequencing depth across donors. Accurate prediction of HLA-A and HLA-B alleles (for most subjects) was reportedly achieved from TCR beta sequences. Later genetic work tied a missense DCLRE1C variant to beta-chain V and J trimming.

V shed 0 bases, J shed 1 base, and the junction held 11 bases outside the gene matches. CDR3 length: 19 residues. In the PCR, 60 Vbeta and 13 Jbeta primers were used. The method was immunoSEQ multiplex PCR; TCRdb's version includes in-frame clones alone and lacks a portion of them. The sample lists 200,000 or so clones; 82% were seen once. Notes on this clone: What it binds is unknown.

The origin of this receptor is a boy between 2 and 10 years old in good health and CMV-seronegative. V usage is TRBV5-3 and J usage is TRBJ2-1; TRBD2 matches 9 bases. TRBV5-3 is an open reading frame whose function is uncertain. Sequences were obtained from PBMCs. The DNA for the CDR3 is TGTGCCAGAAGCTTGGGGGCAAGCGGGGGGCCCTTTTCCTACAATGAGCAGTTCTTC. Its protein is CARSLGASGGPFSYNEQFF.